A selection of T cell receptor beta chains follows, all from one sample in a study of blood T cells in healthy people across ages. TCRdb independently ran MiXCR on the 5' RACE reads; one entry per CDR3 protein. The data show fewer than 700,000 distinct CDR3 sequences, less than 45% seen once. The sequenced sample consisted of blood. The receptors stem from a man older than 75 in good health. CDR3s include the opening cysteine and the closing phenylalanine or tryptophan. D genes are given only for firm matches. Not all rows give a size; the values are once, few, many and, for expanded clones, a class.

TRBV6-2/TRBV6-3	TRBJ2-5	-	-	CASSLLALQETQYF	TGTGCCAGCAGCCTGCTAGCTCTTCAAGAGACCCAGTACTTC
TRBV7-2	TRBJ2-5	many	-	CASRRDQRAETQYF	TGTGCCAGCAGAAGGGACCAACGAGCAGAGACCCAGTACTTC
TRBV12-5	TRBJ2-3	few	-	CASGPGTFQRTDTQYF	TGTGCTAGTGGTCCCGGGACGTTTCAACGCACAGATACGCAGTATTTT
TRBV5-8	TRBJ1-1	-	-	CASSLYTGEAFF	TGTGCCAGCAGCCTCTACACAGGTGAAGCTTTCTTT
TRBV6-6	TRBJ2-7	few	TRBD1	CASSHERTGGYEQYF	TGTGCCAGCAGCCACGAGAGGACAGGGGGCTACGAGCAGTACTTC
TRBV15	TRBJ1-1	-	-	CATSRDKGGTEAFF	TGTGCCACCAGCAGAGATAAGGGAGGCACTGAAGCTTTCTTT
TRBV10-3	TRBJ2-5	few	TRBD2	CAISESGGGAKETQYF	TGTGCCATCAGTGAGTCGGGCGGGGGGGCCAAAGAGACCCAGTACTTC
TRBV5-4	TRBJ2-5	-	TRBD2	CASSLGVFPLAGGQETQYF	TGTGCCAGCAGCTTGGGGGTTTTCCCACTAGCGGGAGGCCAAGAGACCCAGTACTTC
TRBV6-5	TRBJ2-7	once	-	CASSFPGYEQYF	TGTGCCAGCAGTTTCCCCGGCTACGAGCAGTACTTC
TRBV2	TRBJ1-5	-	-	CASSLQGRGNQPQHF	TGTGCCAGCAGCCTCCAGGGACGTGGCAATCAGCCCCAGCATTTT
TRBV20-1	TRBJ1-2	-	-	CSARDLRGYTF	TGCAGTGCTAGAGATCTGCGGGGCTACACCTTC
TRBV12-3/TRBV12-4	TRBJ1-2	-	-	CASSPHHGMTNYGYTF	TGTGCCAGCAGTCCCCACCACGGGATGACTAACTATGGCTACACCTTC
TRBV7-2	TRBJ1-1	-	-	CANSPRPGNTEAFF	TGTGCCAACAGCCCCCGGCCTGGGAACACTGAAGCTTTCTTT
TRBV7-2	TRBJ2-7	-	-	CASRLSHNEQYF	TGTGCCAGCAGACTAAGCCACAATGAGCAGTACTTC
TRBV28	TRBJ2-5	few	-	CASGGNGETQYF	TGTGCCAGCGGTGGGAATGGGGAGACCCAGTACTTC
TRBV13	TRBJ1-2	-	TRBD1	CASSEGTGGGNYGYTF	TGTGCCAGCAGCGAAGGGACAGGGGGCGGAAACTATGGCTACACCTTC
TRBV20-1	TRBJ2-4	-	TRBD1	CSARDRGKWDIQYF	TGCAGTGCTAGGGACAGGGGCAAATGGGACATTCAGTACTTC
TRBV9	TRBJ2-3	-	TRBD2	CASSDSLAGITDTQYF	TGTGCCAGCAGCGACTCGCTAGCGGGGATCACAGATACGCAGTATTTT
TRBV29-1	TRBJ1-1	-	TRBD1	CSSGQGAVTEAFF	TGCAGCTCCGGACAGGGGGCTGTCACTGAAGCTTTCTTT
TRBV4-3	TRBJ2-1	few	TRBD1	CASSVQGAEDNEQFF	TGCGCCAGCAGCGTACAGGGGGCTGAAGACAATGAGCAGTTCTTC
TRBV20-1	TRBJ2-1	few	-	CSATVAPLNNEQFF	TGCAGTGCTACTGTAGCGCCACTAAACAATGAGCAGTTCTTC
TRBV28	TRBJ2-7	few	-	CASKPRTRNSYEQYF	TGTGCCAGCAAGCCCAGGACACGGAACTCCTACGAGCAGTACTTC
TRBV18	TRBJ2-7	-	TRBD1	CASSPMDRGKEQYF	TGTGCCAGCTCACCGATGGACAGGGGGAAAGAGCAGTACTTC
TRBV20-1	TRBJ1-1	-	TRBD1	CSADREVDTEAFF	TGCAGTGCCGACAGGGAGGTCGACACTGAAGCTTTCTTT
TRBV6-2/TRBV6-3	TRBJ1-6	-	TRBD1	CASSYSYTGTVGSPLHF	TGTGCCAGCAGTTACTCTTATACCGGGACAGTTGGATCACCCCTCCACTTT
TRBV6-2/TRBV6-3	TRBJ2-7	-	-	CASSYLSLSYEQYF	TGTGCCAGCAGTTACTTAAGCCTCTCCTACGAGCAGTACTTC
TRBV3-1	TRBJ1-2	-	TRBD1	CASSQGLGTDYGYTF	TGTGCCAGCAGCCAAGGTCTAGGGACAGACTATGGCTACACCTTC
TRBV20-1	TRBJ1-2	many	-	CSASSGHLADGYTF	TGCAGTGCTAGTTCCGGACACCTTGCCGATGGCTACACCTTC
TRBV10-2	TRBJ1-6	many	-	CASSDNNSPLHF	TGTGCCAGCAGCGATAATAATTCACCCCTCCACTTT